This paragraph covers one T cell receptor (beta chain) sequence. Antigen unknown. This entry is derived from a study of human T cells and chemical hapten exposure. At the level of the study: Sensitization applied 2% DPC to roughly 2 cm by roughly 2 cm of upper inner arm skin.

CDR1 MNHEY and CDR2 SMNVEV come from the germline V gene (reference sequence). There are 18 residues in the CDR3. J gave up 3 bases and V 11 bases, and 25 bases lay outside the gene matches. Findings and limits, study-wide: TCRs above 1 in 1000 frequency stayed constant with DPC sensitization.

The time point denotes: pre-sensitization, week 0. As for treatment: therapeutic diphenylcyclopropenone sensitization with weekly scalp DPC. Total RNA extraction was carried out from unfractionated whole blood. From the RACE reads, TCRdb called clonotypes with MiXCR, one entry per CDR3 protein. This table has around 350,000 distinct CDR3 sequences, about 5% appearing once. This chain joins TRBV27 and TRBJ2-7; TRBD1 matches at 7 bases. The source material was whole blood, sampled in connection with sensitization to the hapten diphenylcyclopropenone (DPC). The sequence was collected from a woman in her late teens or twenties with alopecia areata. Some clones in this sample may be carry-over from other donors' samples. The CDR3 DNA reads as TGTGCCGTCGAAGACCGCAACAGGGGCGCAGGAGATATCTACGAGCAGTACTTC. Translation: CAVEDRNRGAGDIYEQYF.